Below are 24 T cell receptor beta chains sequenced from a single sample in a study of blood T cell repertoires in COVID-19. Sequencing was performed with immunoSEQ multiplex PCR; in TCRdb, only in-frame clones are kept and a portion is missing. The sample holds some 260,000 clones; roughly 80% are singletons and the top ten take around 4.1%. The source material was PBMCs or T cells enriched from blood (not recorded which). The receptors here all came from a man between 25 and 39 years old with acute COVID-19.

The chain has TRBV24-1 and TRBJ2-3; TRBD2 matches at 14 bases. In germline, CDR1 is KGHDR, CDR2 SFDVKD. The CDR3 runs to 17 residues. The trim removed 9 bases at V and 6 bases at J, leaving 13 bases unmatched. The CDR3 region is CATAIAGTSGGTDTQYF. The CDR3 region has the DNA TGTGCCACCGCGATCGCCGGGACTAGCGGGGGTACTGATACGCAGTATTTT.

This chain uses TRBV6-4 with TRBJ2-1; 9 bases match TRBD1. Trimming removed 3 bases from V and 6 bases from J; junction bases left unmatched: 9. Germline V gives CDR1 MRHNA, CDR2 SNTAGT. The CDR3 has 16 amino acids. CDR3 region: CASSEGGTGPFNEQFF. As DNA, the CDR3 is TGTGCCAGCAGTGAAGGGGGGACAGGGCCCTTCAATGAGCAGTTCTTC.

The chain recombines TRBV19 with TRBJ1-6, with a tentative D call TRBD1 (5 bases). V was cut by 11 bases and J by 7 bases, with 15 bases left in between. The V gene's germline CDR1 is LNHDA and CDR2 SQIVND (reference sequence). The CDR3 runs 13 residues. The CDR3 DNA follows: TGTGCCGTGGGAGGGACGGCAAATTCACCCCTCCACTTT. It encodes CAVGGTANSPLHF.

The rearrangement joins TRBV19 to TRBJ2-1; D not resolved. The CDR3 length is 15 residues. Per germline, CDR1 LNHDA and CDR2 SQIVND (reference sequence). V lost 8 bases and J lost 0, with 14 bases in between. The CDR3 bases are TGTGCCAGTTGTCCAGACTGGAGCTCCTACAATGAGCAGTTCTTC. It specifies CASCPDWSSYNEQFF.

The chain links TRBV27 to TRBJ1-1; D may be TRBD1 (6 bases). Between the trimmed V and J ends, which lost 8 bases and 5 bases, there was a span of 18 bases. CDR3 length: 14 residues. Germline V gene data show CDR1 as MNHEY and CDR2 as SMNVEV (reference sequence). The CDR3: CASRWGGARTEAFF. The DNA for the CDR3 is TGTGCCAGCCGGTGGGGGGGCGCGAGGACTGAAGCTTTCTTT.

CDR3 DNA sequence: TGTGCCAGCAGAAAGGGGGCTATCAATCAGCCCCAGCATTTT. Encoded protein: CASRKGAINQPQHF. The V call is TRBV6-5, the J call TRBJ1-5; 7 positions match TRBD1. Germline CDR1 and CDR2: MNHEY and SVGAGI. The V segment lost 6 bases and the J segment 3 bases; nucleotides outside the gene matches: 5. The CDR3 contains 14 residues.

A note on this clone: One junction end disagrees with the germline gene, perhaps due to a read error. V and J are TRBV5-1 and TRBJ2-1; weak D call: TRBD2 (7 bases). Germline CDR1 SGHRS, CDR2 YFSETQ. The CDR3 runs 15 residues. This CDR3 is CASSLYRGRAAEQFF. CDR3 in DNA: TGTGCCAGCAGCTTGTATAGGGGGAGGGCCGCTGAGCAGTTCTTC.

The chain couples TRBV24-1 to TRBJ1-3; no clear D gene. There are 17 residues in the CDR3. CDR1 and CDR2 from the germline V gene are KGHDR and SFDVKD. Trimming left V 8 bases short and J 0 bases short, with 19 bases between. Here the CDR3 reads CATTTALPLSSGNTIYF. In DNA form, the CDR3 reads TGTGCCACCACTACCGCACTGCCACTATCCTCTGGAAACACCATATATTTT.

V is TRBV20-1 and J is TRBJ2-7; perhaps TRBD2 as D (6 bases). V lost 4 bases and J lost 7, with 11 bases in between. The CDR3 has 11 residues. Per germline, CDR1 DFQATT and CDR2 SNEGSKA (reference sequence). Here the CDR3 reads CSATLRGEQYV. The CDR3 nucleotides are TGCAGTGCTACCCTGCGGGGAGAGCAGTACGTC.

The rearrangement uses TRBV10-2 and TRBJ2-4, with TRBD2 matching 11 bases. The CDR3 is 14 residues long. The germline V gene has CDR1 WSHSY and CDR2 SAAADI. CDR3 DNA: TGCGCTCTAAGACTAGCGGGGGCCAAAAACATTCAGTACTTC. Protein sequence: CALRLAGAKNIQYF.

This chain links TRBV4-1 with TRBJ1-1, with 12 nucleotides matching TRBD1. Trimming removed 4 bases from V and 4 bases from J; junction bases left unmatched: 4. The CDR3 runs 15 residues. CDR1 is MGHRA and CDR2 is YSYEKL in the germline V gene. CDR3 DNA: TGCGCCAGCAGCCCCTGGGACAGGGGGCTCACTGAAGCTTTCTTT. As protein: CASSPWDRGLTEAFF.

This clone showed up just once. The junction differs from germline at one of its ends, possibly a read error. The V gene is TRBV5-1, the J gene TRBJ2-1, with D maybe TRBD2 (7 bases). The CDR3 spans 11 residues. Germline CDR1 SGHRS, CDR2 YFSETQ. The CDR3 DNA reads TGTGCCAGCAGGGATCGGGGGGCTGAGTTCTTC. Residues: CASRDRGAEFF.

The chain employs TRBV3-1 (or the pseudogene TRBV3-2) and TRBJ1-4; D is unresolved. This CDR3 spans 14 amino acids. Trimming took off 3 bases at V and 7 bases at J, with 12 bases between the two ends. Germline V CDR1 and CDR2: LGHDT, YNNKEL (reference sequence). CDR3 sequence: CASSQALTTEKLFF. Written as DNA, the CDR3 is TGTGCCAGCAGCCAGGCCCTTACCACTGAAAAACTGTTTTTT.

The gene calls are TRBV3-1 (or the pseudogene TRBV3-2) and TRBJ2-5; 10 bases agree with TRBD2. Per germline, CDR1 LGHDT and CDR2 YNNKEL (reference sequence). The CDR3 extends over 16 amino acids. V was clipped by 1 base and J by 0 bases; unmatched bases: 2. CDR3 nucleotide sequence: TGTGCCAGCAGCCAAGTGCTAGCGGGGGACCAAGAGACCCAGTACTTC. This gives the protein CASSQVLAGDQETQYF.

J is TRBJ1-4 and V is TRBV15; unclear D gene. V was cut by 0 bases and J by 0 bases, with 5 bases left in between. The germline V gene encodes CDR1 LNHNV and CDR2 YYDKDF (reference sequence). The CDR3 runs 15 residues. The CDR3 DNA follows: TGTGCCACCAGCAGAGAAGGAGCAACTAATGAAAAACTGTTTTTT. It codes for CATSREGATNEKLFF.

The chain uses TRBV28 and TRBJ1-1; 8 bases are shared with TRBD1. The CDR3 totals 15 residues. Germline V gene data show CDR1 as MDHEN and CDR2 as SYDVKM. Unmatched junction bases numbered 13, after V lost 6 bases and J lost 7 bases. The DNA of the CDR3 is TGTGCCAGCAGACCGCTCAGGGGGCCCACCCTTGAAGCTTTCTTT. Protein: CASRPLRGPTLEAFF.

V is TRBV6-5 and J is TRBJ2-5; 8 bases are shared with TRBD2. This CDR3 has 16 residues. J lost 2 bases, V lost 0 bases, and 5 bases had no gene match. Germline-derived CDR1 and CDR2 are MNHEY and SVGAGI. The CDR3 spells CASSYSGGGLQETQYF. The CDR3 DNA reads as TGTGCCAGCAGTTACTCTGGCGGGGGGCTTCAAGAGACCCAGTACTTC.

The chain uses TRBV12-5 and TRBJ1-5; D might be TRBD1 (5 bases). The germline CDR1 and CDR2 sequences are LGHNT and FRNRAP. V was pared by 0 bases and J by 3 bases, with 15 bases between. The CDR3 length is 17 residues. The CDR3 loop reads CASGLVVARVVNQPQHF. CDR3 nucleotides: TGTGCTAGTGGTTTGGTAGTGGCCAGGGTGGTCAATCAGCCCCAGCATTTT.

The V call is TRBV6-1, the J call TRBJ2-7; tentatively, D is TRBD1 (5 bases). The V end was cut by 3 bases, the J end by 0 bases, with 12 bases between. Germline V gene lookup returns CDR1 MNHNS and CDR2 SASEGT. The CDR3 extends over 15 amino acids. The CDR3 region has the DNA TGTGCCAGCAGTGAGCGCAGGGTGAGCTCCTACGAGCAGTACGTC. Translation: CASSERRVSSYEQYV.

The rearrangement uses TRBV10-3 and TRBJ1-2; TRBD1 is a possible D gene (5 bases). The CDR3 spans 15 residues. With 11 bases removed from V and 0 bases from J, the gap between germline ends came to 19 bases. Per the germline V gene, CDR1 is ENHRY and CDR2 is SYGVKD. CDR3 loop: CASNGGAGPNYGYTF. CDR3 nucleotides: TGTGCCTCAAACGGTGGGGCAGGGCCTAACTATGGCTACACCTTC.

The CDR3 coding sequence is TGTGCCACCAGTGACCCGGTCAGCGGAGAAAAACTGTTTTTT. Translating gives CATSDPVSGEKLFF. V usage is TRBV24-1 and J usage is TRBJ1-4; D is undetermined. Trimming stripped 4 bases from V and 8 bases from J, with 13 bases between. The germline V gene encodes CDR1 KGHDR and CDR2 SFDVKD. The CDR3 spans 14 residues.

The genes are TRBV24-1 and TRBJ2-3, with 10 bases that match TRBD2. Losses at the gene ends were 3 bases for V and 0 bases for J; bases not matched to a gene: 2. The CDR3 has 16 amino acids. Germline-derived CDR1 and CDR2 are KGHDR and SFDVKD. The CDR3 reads CATSDLTSGSTDTQYF. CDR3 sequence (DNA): TGTGCCACCAGTGATCTGACTAGCGGGAGCACAGATACGCAGTATTTT.

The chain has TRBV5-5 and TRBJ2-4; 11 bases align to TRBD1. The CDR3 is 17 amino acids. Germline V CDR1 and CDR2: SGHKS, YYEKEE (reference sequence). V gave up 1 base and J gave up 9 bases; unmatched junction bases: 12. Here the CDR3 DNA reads TGTGCCAGCAGCTTGTTAGGGACAGGGGGATTCGGGGCCATTCAGTACTTC. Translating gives CASSLLGTGGFGAIQYF.

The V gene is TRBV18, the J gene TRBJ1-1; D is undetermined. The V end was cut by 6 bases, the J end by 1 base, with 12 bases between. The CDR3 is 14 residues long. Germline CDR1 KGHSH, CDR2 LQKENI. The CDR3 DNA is TGTGCCAGCTCTCCGAGGAGAGAGAACACTGAAGCTTTCTTT. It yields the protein CASSPRRENTEAFF.